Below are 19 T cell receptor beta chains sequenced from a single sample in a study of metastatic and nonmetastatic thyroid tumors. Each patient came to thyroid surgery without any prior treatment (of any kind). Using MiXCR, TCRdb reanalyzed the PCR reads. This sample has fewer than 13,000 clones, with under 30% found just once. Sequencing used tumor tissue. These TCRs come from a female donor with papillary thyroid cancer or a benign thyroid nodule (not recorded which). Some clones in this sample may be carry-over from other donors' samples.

The CDR3 DNA follows: TGCGCCAGCAGCTGGGGGCCAGCGGGAGGGAGAGATGAGCAGTTCTTC. Protein sequence: CASSWGPAGGRDEQFF. This chain links TRBV5-1 with TRBJ2-1; TRBD2 matches 10 bases. CDR1 SGHRS and CDR2 YFSETQ come from the germline V gene. V dropped 3 bases and J dropped 8; count of bases not matched to a gene: 11. The CDR3 totals 16 residues.

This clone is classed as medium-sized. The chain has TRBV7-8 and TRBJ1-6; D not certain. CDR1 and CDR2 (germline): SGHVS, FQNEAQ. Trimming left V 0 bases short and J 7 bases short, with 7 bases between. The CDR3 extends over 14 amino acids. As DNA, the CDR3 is TGTGCCAGCAGCTTAGCGAGCCGAAATTCACCCCTCCACTTT. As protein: CASSLASRNSPLHF. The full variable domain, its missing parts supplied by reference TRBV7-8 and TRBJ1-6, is GAGVSQSPRYKVAKRGQDVALRCDPISGHVSLFWYQQALGQGPEFLTYFQNEAQLDKSGLPSDRFFAERPEGSVSTLKIQRTQQEDSAVYLCASSLASRNSPLHFGNGTRLTVT.

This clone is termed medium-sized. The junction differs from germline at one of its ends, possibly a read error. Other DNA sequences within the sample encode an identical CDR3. The CDR3 nucleotides are TGTGCCAGCAGCCCTCTAGCGGGAGGCACCGACAATGAGCAGTTTTTC. This translates into CASSPLAGGTDNEQFF. The rearrangement uses TRBV7-8 and TRBJ2-1, with TRBD2 matching 11 bases. CDR3 length: 16 residues. CDR1 is SGHVS and CDR2 is FQNEAQ in the germline V gene.

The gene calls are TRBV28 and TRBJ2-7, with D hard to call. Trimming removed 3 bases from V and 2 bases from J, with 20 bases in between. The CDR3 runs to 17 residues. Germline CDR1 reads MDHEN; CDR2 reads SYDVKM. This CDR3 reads CASSLVVGLIRTYEQYF. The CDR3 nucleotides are TGTGCCAGCAGTTTGGTGGTAGGCCTGATTAGAACCTACGAGCAGTACTTC.

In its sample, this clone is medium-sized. Here the CDR3 DNA reads TGTGCCAGCATTGGGGGCCCGAACACCGGGGAGCTGTTTTTT. This gives the protein CASIGGPNTGELFF. The chain joins TRBV2 to TRBJ2-2; TRBD1 might be the D (6 bases). The CDR3 loop spans 14 amino acids. The germline V gene has CDR1 SNHLY and CDR2 FYNNEI. V shed 7 bases and J shed 0 bases, with 9 bases lying between them.

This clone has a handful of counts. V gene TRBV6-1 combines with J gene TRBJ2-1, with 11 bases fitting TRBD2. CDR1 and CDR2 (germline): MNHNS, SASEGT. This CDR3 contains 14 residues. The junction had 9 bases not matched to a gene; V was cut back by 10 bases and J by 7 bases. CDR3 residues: CATTIAGGGNEQFF. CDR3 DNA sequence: TGTGCCACAACCATAGCGGGAGGGGGGAATGAGCAGTTCTTC.

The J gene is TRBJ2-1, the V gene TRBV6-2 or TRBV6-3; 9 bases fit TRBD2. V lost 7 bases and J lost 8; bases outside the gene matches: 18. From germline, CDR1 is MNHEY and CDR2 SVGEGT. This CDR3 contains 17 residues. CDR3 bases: TGTGCCAGCAATGGCGGGGGGGTAATGGTTTTCAGGGATGAGCAGTTCTTC. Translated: CASNGGGVMVFRDEQFF.

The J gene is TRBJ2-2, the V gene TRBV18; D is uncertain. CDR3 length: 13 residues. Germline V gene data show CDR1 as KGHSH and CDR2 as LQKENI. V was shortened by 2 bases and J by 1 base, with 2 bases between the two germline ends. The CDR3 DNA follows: TGTGCCAGCTCACCAGTGAACACCGGGGAGCTGTTTTTT. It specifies CASSPVNTGELFF.

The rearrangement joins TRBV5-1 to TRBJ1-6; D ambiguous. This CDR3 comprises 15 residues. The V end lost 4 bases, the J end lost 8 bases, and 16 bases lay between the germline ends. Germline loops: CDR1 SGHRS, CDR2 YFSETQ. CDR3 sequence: CASSTRVGQDSPLHF. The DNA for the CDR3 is TGCGCCAGCAGCACGAGGGTGGGTCAAGATTCACCCCTCCACTTT.

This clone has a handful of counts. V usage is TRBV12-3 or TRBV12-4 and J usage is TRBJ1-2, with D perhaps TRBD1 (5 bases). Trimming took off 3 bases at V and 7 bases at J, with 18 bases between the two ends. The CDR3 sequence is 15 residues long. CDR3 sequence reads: CASSFSLAPGGGYTF. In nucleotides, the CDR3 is TGTGCCAGCAGTTTCTCACTCGCCCCGGGGGGTGGCTACACCTTC.

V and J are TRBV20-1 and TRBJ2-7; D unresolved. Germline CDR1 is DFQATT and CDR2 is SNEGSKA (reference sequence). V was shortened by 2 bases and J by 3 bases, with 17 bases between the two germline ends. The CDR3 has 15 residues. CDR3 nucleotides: TGCAGTGCTAGAAGCCTATCCGGTTTTCTCTACGAGCAGTACTTC. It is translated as CSARSLSGFLYEQYF.

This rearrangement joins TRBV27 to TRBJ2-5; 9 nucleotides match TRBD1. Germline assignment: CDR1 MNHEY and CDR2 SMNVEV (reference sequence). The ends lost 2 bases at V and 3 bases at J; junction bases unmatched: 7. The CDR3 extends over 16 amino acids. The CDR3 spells CASSLRPGQGKETQYF. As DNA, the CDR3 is TGTGCCAGCAGTTTACGACCAGGACAGGGGAAAGAGACCCAGTACTTC.

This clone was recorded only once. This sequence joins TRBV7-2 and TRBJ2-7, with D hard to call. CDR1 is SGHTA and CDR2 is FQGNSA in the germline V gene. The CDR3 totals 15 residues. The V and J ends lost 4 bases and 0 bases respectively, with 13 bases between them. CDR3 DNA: TGTGCCAGCAGCTCAAGGTCCCGCAGCTCCTACGAGCAGTACTTC. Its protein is CASSSRSRSSYEQYF.

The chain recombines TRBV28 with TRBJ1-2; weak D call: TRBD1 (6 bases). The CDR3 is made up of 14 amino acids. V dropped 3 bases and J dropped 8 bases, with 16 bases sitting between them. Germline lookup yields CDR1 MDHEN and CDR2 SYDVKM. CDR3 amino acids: CASSLVRGGEGYTF. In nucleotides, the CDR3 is TGTGCCAGCAGTTTGGTCAGGGGTGGCGAAGGCTACACCTTC.

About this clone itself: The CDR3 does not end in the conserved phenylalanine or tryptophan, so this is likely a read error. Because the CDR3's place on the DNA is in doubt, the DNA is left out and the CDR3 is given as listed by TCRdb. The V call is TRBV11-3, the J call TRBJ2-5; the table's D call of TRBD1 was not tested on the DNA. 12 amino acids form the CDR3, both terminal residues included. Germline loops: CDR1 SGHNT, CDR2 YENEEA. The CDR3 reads CASSRAVETRYL.

DNA of the CDR3: TGCGCCAGCAGCTTCGGACTAGCGGGACGGGAGCAGTACTTC. As protein: CASSFGLAGREQYF. The chain recombines TRBV5-1 with TRBJ2-7, with 12 bases fitting TRBD2. The V gene's germline CDR1 is SGHRS and CDR2 YFSETQ. The junction had 4 bases not matched to a gene; V was cut back by 2 bases and J by 7 bases. The CDR3 is 14 residues long.

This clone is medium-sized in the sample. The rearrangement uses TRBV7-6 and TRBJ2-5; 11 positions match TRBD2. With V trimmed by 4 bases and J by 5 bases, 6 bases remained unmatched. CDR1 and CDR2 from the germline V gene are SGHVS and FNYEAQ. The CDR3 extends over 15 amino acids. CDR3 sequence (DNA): TGTGCCAGCAGCTCGGGACTAGCGGTTAGGGAGACCCAGTACTTC. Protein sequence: CASSSGLAVRETQYF.

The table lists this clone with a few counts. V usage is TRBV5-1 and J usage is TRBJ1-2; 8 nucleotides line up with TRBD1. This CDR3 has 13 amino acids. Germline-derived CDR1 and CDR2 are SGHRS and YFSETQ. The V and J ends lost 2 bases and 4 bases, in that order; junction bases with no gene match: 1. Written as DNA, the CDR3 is TGCGCCAGCAGCTTTACAGGGGGCTATGGCTACACCTTC. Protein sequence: CASSFTGGYGYTF.

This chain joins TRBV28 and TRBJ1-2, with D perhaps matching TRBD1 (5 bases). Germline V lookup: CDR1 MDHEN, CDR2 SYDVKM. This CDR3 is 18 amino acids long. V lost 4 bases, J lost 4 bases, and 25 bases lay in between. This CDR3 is CASSSSGTPSTGFYGYTF. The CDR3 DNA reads TGTGCCAGCAGTTCGTCCGGGACGCCCTCGACGGGGTTCTATGGCTACACCTTC.